This TCR beta chain came from a study of cytomegalovirus exposure and HLA in healthy donors. Study-wide findings and caveats: Earlier results showed most TCR beta V segments being productive about 87% or about 30% of the time.

The PCR contained 60 Vbeta and 13 Jbeta primers. This table comes from immunoSEQ multiplex PCR, and its TCRdb copy is limited to in-frame clones, with some not included. Here the sample spans some 79,000 clones, 55% to 65% being singletons. Healthy bone marrow donors supplied every sample. The J segment lost 9 bases and the V segment lost 0 bases, leaving 12 bases of the junction unmatched. Germline V gives CDR1 SGHTA, CDR2 FQGNSA. The CDR3 extends over 16 amino acids. Concerning this clone: What it binds is not known.

The sample was PBMCs. This TCR was sampled from a woman aged 40 to 50 in good health and CMV-seropositive. The chain recombines TRBV7-2 with TRBJ1-1; TRBD1 agrees at 8 bases. The CDR3 sequence: CASSLATPRGPFKAFF. The CDR3 region has the DNA TGTGCCAGCAGCTTAGCCACACCCAGGGGGCCATTCAAAGCTTTCTTT.